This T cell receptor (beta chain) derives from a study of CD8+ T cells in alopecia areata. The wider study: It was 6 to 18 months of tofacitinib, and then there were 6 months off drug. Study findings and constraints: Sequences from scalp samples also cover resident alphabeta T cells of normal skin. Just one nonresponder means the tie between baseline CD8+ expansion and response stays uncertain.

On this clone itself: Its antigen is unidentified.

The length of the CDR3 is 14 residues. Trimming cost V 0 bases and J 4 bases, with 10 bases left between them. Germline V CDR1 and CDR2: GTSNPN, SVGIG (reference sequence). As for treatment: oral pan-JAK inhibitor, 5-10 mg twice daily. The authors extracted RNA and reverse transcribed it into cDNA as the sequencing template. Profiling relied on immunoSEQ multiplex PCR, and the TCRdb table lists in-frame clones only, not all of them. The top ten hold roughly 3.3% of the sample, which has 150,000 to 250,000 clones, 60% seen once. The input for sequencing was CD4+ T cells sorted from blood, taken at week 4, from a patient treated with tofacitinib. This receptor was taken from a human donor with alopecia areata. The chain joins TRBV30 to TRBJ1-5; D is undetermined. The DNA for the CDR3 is TGTGCCTGGAGTGTACCTTTAGGAAATCAGCCCCAGCATTTT. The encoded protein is CAWSVPLGNQPQHF.